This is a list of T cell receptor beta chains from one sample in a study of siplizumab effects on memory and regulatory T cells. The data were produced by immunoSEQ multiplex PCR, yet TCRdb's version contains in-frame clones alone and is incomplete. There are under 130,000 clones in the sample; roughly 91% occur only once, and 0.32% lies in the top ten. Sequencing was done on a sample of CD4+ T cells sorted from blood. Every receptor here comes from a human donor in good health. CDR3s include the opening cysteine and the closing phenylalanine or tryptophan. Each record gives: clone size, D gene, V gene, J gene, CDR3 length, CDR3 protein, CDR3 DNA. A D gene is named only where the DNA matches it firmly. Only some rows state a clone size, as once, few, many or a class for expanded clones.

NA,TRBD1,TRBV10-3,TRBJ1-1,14,CAISSGQGFFRAFF,TGTGCCATCAGCTCGGGACAGGGTTTTTTTCGAGCTTTCTTT
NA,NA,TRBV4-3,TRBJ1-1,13,CASSQDKQTEAFF,TGCGCCAGCAGCCAAGATAAGCAAACTGAAGCTTTCTTT
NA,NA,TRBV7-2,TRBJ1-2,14,CASSLSQGSYGYTF,TGTGCCAGCAGCTTAAGTCAGGGATCCTATGGCTACACCTTC
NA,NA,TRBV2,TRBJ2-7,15,CASSAPRGRRYEQYF,TGTGCCAGCAGCGCGCCCCGAGGCAGGCGCTACGAGCAGTACTTC
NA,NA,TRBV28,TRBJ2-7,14,CASSFPGQNIEQYF,TGTGCCAGCAGTTTCCCCGGGCAGAACATCGAGCAGTACTTC
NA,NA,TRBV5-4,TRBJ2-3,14,CASSLVQNTDTQYF,TGTGCCAGCAGCTTGGTCCAGAACACAGATACGCAGTATTTT
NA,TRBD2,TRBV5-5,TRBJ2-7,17,CASSLVLAGLDSYEQYF,TGTGCCAGCAGCTTGGTTTTAGCGGGACTTGACTCCTACGAGCAGTACTTC
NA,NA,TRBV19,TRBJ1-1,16,CASSIYSQSSDTEAFF,TGTGCCAGTAGTATTTATTCGCAGAGTTCGGACACTGAAGCTTTCTTT
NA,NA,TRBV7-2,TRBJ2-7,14,CASSLAPGRYEQYF,TGTGCCAGCAGCTTAGCCCCAGGGAGGTACGAGCAGTACTTC
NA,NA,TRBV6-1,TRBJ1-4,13,CASSGRGWEKLFF,TGTGCCAGCAGTGGGCGGGGTTGGGAAAAACTGTTTTTT
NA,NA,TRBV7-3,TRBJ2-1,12,CASSLPPGEQFF,TGTGCCAGCAGCTTGCCCCCCGGTGAGCAGTTCTTC
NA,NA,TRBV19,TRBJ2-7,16,CASSITLGGSSYEQYF,TGTGCCAGTAGTATAACTCTCGGGGGATCGTCCTACGAGCAGTACTTC
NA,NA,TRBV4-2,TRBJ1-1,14,CASSQAKRWTEAFF,TGTGCCAGCAGCCAAGCGAAAAGGTGGACTGAAGCTTTCTTT
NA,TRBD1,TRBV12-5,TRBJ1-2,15,CASGLGGTDHYGYTF,TGTGCTAGTGGTTTGGGAGGGACAGACCACTATGGCTACACCTTC
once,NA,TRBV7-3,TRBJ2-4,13,CASSILQGGIQYF,TGTGCCAGCAGCATCCTACAGGGAGGCATTCAGTACTTC
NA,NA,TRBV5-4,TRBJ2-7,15,CASSLSLGDPYEQYF,TGTGCCAGCAGCTTGTCGTTAGGGGACCCCTACGAGCAGTACTTC
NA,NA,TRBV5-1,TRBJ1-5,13,CASSLDSNQPQHF,TGCGCCAGCAGCTTGGATTCCAATCAGCCCCAGCATTTT
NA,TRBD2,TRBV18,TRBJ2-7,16,CASSTTGGGASYEQYF,TGTGCCAGCTCAACCACGGGGGGGGGCGCTTCCTACGAGCAGTACTTC
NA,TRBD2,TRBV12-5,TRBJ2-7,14,CASGFGLATDEQYF,TGTGCTAGTGGTTTCGGACTAGCGACCGACGAGCAGTACTTC
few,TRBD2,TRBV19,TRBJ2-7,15,CASSIESGNSYEQYF,TGTGCCAGTAGTATAGAGAGCGGGAACTCCTACGAGCAGTACTTC
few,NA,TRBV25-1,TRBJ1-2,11,CASSENYGYTF,TGTGCCAGCAGTGAGAACTATGGCTACACCTTC
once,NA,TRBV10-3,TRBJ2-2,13,CAKRSGPIGELFF,TGTGCCAAGCGGTCGGGGCCGATCGGGGAGCTGTTTTTT
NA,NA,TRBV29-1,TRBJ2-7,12,CSVAGDGFEQYF,TGCAGCGTTGCCGGGGACGGATTCGAGCAGTACTTC
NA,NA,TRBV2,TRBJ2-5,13,CASRGSAGETQYF,TGTGCCAGCAGGGGGTCGGCCGGGGAGACCCAGTACTTC
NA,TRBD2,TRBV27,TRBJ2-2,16,CASSLVAGGGTGELFF,TGTGCCAGCAGTTTAGTAGCGGGAGGAGGGACCGGGGAGCTGTTTTTT
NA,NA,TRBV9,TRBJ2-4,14,CASSNQGMENIQYF,TGTGCCAGCAGCAACCAGGGTATGGAAAACATTCAGTACTTC
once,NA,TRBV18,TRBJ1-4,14,CASSPTQLNEKLFF,TGTGCCAGCTCACCTACACAGCTTAATGAAAAACTGTTTTTT
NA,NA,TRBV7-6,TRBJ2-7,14,CASRSGTALGILRF,TGTGCCAGCAGATCAGGGACGGCCCTCGGAATACTGAGGTTC
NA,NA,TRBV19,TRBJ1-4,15,CASSMLGTINEKLFF,TGTGCCAGTAGTATGTTGGGGACGATCAATGAAAAACTGTTTTTT
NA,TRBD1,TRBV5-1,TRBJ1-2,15,CASSSTGDFRYGYTF,TGCGCCAGCAGCTCTACAGGGGACTTTCGATATGGCTACACCTTC